This T cell receptor (beta chain) comes out of a study of T cells in localized non-small cell lung cancer. Whole-study results and caveats: For the top 100 tumor clones, a median around 55 also appeared in adjacent lung. There was an association of higher blood T cell density with longer overall survival.

The CDR3 consists of 13 residues. V was shortened by 3 bases and J by 3 bases, with 8 bases between the two germline ends. Germline assignment: CDR1 WSHSY and CDR2 SAAADI. In regard to this clone: As yet, its antigen is unknown.

Only in-frame clones appear in the TCRdb table, and some are missing; sequencing was by immunoSEQ multiplex PCR. Among around 92,000 clones, roughly 90% were seen once, and the ten largest hold about 4%. The TCR originated in a woman between 35 and 70 years old with stage II squamous cell lung carcinoma. The chain employs TRBV10-2 and TRBJ1-1; D is unresolved. The sample in question was PBMCs, obtained before any cancer treatment. CDR3 amino acids: CASSDPRDTEAFF. The CDR3 nucleotides read TGCGCCAGCAGTGACCCCCGCGACACTGAAGCTTTCTTT.